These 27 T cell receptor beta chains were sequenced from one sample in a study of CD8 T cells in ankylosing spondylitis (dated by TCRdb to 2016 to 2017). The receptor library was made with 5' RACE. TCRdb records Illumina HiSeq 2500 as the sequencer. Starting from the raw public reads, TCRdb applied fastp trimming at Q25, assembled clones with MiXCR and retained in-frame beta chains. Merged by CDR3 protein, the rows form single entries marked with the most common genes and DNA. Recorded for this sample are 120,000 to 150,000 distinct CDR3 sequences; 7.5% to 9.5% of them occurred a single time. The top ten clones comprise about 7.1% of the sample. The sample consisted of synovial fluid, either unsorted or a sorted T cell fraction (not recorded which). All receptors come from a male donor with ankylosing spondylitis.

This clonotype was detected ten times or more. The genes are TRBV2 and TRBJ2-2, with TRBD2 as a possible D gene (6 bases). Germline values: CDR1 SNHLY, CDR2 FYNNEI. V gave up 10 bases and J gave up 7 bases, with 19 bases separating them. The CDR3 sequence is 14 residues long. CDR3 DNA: TGTGCCACCATGGGAGGAGGGGCCGGCGGGGAGCTGTTTTTT. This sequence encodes CATMGGGAGGELFF.

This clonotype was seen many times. The CDR3 is CASSLGRGYGYTF. CDR3 nucleotides: TGTGCCAGCAGCTTAGGCAGGGGCTATGGCTACACCTTC. The chain uses TRBV7-3 and TRBJ1-2, with D possibly being TRBD1 (6 bases). Germline V gives CDR1 SGHTA, CDR2 FQGTGA. The CDR3 has 13 amino acids. Trimming took off 2 bases at V and 4 bases at J, with 8 bases between the two ends.

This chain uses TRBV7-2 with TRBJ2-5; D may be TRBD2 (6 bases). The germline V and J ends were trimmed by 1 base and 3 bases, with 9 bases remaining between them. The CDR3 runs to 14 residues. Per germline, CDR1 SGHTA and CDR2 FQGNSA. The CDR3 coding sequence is TGTGCCAGCAGCTTAGTAGCGGCGGAAGAGACCCAGTACTTC. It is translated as CASSLVAAEETQYF. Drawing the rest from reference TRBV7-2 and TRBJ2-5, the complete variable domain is GAGVSQSPSNKVTEKGKDVELRCDPISGHTALYWYRQSLGQGLEFLIYFQGNSAPDKSGLPSDRFSAERTGGSVSTLTIQRTQQEDSAVYLCASSLVAAEETQYFGPGTRLLVL.

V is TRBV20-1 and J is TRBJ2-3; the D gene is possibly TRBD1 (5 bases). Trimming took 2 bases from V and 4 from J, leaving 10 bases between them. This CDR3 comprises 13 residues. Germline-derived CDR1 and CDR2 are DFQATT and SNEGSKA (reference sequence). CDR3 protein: CSARRAGPDTQYF. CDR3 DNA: TGCAGTGCTAGACGGGCAGGGCCAGATACGCAGTATTTT.

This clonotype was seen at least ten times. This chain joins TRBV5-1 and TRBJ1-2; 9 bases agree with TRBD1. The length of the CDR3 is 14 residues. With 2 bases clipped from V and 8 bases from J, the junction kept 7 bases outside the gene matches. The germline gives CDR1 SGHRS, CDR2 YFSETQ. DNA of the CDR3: TGCGCCAGCAGCTTTGCCGCGACAGGGGGGGGCTACACCTTC. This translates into CASSFAATGGGYTF.

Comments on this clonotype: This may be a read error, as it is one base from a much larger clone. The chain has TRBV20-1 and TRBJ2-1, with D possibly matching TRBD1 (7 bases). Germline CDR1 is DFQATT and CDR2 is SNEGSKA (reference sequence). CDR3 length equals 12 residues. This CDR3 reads CIGQAGSGEQFF. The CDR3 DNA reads TGCATCGGACAGGCGGGGTCCGGTGAGCAGTTCTTC.

The CDR3 is CSARDYPDRWETQYF. Here the CDR3 DNA reads TGCAGTGCTAGAGACTACCCGGACAGGTGGGAGACCCAGTACTTC. The V call is TRBV20-1, the J call TRBJ2-5, with 7 bases matching TRBD1. The germline V gene has CDR1 DFQATT and CDR2 SNEGSKA (reference sequence). The CDR3 spans 15 residues. With V trimmed by 0 bases and J by 5 bases, 9 bases remained unmatched.

The CDR3 DNA sequence: TGTGCCAGCAGCGTAACCGGGACAGGCCAAGAGACCCAGTACTTC. It codes for CASSVTGTGQETQYF. The V call is TRBV9, the J call TRBJ2-5, with 8 bases fitting TRBD1. The CDR3 totals 15 residues. Unmatched junction bases numbered 3, after V lost 1 base and J lost 1 base. Germline values: CDR1 SGDLS, CDR2 YYNGEE. Filled out from reference TRBV9 and TRBJ2-5, the complete variable domain reads DSGVTQTPKHLITATGQRVTLRCSPRSGDLSVYWYQQSLDQGLQFLIQYYNGEERAKGNILERFSAQQFPDLHSELNLSSLELGDSALYFCASSVTGTGQETQYFGPGTRLLVL.

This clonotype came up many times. The CDR3 DNA reads as TGTGCCACCAGTGATCCGACTAGCGGTAGCACAGATACGCAGTATTTT. Translation: CATSDPTSGSTDTQYF. The chain joins TRBV24-1 to TRBJ2-3; 9 bases line up with TRBD2. The germline V gene has CDR1 KGHDR and CDR2 SFDVKD. J gave up 0 bases and V 3 bases, and 3 bases lay outside the gene matches. The CDR3 is 16 amino acids.

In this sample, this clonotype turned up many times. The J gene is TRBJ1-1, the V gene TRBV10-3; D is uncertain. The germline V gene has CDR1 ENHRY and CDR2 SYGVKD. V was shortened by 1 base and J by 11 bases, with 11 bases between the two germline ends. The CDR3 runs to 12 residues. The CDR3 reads CAISEWEGGAFF. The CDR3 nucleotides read TGTGCCATCAGTGAGTGGGAGGGAGGCGCTTTCTTT.

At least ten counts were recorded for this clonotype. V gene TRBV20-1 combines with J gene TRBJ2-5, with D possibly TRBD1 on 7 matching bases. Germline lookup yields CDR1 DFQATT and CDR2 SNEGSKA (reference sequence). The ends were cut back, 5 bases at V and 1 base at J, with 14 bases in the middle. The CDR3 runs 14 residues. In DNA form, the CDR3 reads TGCAGTGCTCTACGACAGGGACTCCAAGAGACCCAGTACTTC. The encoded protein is CSALRQGLQETQYF.

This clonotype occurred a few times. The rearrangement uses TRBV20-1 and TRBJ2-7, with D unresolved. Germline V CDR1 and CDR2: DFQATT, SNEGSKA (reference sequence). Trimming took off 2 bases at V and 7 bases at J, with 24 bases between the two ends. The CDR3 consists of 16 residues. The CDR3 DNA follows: TGCAGTGCTAGATGGTCCAGGCCTCCCCAACCTGAAGAGCAGTACTTC. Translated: CSARWSRPPQPEEQYF.

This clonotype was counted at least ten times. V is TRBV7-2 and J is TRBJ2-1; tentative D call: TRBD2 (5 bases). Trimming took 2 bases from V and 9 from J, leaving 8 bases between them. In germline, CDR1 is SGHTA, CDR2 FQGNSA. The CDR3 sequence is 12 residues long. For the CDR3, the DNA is TGTGCCAGCAGCTTAAGAGGGCCTGAGCAGTTCTTC. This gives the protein CASSLRGPEQFF.

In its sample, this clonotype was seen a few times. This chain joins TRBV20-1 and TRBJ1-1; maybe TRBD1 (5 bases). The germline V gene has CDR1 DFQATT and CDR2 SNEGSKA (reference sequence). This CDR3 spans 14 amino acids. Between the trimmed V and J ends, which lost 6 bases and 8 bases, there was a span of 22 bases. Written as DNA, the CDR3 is TGCAGTGCCCCCCTTGATGGGGGTCGAGCGGAAGCTTTCTTT. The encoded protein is CSAPLDGGRAEAFF.

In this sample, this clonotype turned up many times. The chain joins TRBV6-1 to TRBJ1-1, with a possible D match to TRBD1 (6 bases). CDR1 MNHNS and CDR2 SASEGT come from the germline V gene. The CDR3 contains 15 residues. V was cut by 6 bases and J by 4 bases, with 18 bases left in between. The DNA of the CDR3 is TGTGCCAGCAGCCTCCAGGGGTTCATGGGCACTGAAGCTTTCTTT. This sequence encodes CASSLQGFMGTEAFF.

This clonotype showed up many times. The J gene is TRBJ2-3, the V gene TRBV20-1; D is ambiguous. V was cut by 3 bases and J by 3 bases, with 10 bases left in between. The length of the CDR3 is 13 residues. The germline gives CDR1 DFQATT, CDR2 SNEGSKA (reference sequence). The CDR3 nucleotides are TGCAGTGCTAGGCCGGACGGGACAGATACGCAGTATTTT. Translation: CSARPDGTDTQYF.

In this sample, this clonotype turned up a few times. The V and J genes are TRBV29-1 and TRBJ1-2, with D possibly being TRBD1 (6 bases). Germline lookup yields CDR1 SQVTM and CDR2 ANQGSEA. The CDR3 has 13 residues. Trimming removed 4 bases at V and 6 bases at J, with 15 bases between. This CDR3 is CSVARGDKDGYTF. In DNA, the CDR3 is TGCAGCGTTGCAAGGGGGGACAAGGATGGCTACACCTTC.

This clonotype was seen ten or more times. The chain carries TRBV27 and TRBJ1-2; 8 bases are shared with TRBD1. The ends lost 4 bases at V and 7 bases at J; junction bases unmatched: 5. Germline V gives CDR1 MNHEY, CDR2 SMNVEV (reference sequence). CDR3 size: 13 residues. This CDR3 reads CASSSGQGGGYTF. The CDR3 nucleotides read TGTGCCAGCAGTTCCGGACAGGGCGGTGGCTACACCTTC.

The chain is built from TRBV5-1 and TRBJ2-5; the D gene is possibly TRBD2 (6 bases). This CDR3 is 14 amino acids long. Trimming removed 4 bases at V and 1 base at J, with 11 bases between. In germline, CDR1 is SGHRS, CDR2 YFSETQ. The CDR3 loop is CASSRRDPQETQYF. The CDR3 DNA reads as TGCGCCAGCAGCAGGCGGGATCCCCAAGAGACCCAGTACTTC.

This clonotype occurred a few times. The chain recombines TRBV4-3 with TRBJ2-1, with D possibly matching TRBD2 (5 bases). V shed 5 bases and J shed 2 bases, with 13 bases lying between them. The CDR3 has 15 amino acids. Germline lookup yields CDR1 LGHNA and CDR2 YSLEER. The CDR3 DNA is TGCGCCAGCAGCGCCGGTAGCGCGACCTACAATGAGCAGTTCTTC. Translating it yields CASSAGSATYNEQFF.

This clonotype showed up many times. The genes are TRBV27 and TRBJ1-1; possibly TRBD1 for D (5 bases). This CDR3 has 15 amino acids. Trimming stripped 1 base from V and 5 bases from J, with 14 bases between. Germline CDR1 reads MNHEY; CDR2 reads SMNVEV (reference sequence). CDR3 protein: CASSLFPTAGTEAFF. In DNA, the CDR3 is TGTGCCAGCAGTTTATTCCCGACAGCGGGGACTGAAGCTTTCTTT.

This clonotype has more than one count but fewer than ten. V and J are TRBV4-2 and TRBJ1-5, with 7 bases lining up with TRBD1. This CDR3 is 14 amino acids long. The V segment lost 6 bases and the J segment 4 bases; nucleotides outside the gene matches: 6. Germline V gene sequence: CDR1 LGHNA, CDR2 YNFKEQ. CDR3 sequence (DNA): TGTGCCAGCAGTGGGGGACAGAATAATCAGCCCCAGCATTTT. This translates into CASSGGQNNQPQHF.

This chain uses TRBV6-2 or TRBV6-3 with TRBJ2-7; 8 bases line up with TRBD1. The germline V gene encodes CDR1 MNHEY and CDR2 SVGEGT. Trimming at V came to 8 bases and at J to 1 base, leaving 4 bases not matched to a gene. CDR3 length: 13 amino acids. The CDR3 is CASDRGPSYEQYF. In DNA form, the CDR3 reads TGTGCCAGCGACAGGGGACCGTCCTACGAGCAGTACTTC.

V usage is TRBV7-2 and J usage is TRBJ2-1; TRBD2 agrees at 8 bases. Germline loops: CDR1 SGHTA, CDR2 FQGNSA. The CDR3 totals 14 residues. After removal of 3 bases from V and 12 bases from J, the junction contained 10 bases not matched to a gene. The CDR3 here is CASSFANPGLGQFF. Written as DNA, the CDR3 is TGTGCCAGCAGCTTCGCTAATCCGGGACTAGGGCAGTTCTTC.

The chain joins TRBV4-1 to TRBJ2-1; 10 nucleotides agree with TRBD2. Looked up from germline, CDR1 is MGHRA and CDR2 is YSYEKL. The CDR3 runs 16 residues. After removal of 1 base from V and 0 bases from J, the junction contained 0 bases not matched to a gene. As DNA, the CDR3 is TGCGCCAGCAGCCAAGCTAGCGGGAGCTCCTACAATGAGCAGTTCTTC. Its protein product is CASSQASGSSYNEQFF.

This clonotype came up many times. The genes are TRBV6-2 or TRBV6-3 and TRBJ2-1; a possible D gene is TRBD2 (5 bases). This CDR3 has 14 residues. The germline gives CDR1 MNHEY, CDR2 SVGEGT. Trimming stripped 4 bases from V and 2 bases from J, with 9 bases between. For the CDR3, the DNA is TGTGCCAGCAGTTTGGACTGGGCCTACAATGAGCAGTTCTTC. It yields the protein CASSLDWAYNEQFF.

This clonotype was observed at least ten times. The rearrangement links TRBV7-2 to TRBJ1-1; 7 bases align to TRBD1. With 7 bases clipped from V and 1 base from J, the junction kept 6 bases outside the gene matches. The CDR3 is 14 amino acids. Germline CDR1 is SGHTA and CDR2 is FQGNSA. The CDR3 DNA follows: TGTGCCAGCACTGAGACAGGGTGGAACACTGAAGCTTTCTTT. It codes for CASTETGWNTEAFF.